A selection of T cell receptor beta chains follows, all from one sample in a study of blood T cell repertoires in COVID-19. The method was immunoSEQ multiplex PCR; TCRdb's version includes in-frame clones alone and lacks a portion of them. The sample holds nearly 200,000 clones, around 92% seen once. Sequencing was performed on PBMCs or T cells enriched from blood (not recorded which). The receptors were sampled from a woman between 18 and 29 years old who had recovered from COVID-19. Both conserved end residues are part of each CDR3. Fields, in order: clone size, V gene, CDR3 protein. Clone size appears in some rows only: once, few, many, or a class for an expanded clone.

clone_size: .
v_call: TRBV2
cdr3_aa: CASAGSSGANVLTF

clone_size: .
v_call: TRBV2
cdr3_aa: CASSERVGYTF

clone_size: .
v_call: TRBV7-9
cdr3_aa: CASSLGANTEAFF

clone_size: .
v_call: TRBV5-4
cdr3_aa: CASSLALVEEQYF

clone_size: once
v_call: TRBV24-1
cdr3_aa: CATSGTGIAGELFF

clone_size: .
v_call: TRBV19
cdr3_aa: CASRRNTGNTIYF

clone_size: .
v_call: TRBV5-1
cdr3_aa: CASSLSQGTSFGANVLTF

clone_size: .
v_call: TRBV11-2
cdr3_aa: CASSLGASSYNEQFF

clone_size: .
v_call: TRBV4-1
cdr3_aa: CASSQGGRGAVPPEQYF

clone_size: .
v_call: TRBV19
cdr3_aa: CASSRDRTDQPQHF

clone_size: .
v_call: TRBV5-1
cdr3_aa: CASSLVGGSYNSPLHF

clone_size: .
v_call: TRBV7-9
cdr3_aa: CASSPQGGGYGYTF

clone_size: once
v_call: TRBV15
cdr3_aa: CATSRVRGGTNEQFF

clone_size: .
v_call: TRBV2
cdr3_aa: CASSNRDYGYTF

clone_size: .
v_call: TRBV2
cdr3_aa: CASRADSHEQYF

clone_size: .
v_call: TRBV7-9
cdr3_aa: CASSLELRNTEAFF

clone_size: .
v_call: TRBV2
cdr3_aa: CASSPGTGGRGYTF

clone_size: .
v_call: TRBV6-4
cdr3_aa: CASSDLGSTGELFF

clone_size: .
v_call: TRBV9
cdr3_aa: CASSPQAGQETQYF

clone_size: .
v_call: TRBV4-1
cdr3_aa: CASSQQQYLGNTIYF

clone_size: .
v_call: TRBV30
cdr3_aa: CAWNIQGYTEAFF

clone_size: .
v_call: TRBV6-2/TRBV6-3
cdr3_aa: CASSYREETQYF

clone_size: .
v_call: TRBV2
cdr3_aa: CATDRQGDLNTGELFF

clone_size: .
v_call: TRBV5-1
cdr3_aa: CASSRSAGEETQYF

clone_size: .
v_call: TRBV18
cdr3_aa: CASSIGGRTEAFF

clone_size: .
v_call: TRBV5-1
cdr3_aa: CASSFRQDLRDGYTF

clone_size: once
v_call: TRBV27
cdr3_aa: CASSPRTRLYEQYF

clone_size: .
v_call: TRBV6-5
cdr3_aa: CASSRTGGSNQPQHF

clone_size: .
v_call: TRBV11-2
cdr3_aa: CASTLGTEAFF

clone_size: .
v_call: TRBV2
cdr3_aa: CASRLDRAEQYF

clone_size: .
v_call: TRBV18
cdr3_aa: CASSLTRNSNQPQHF

clone_size: .
v_call: TRBV19
cdr3_aa: CASGDEVHTEAFF

clone_size: .
v_call: TRBV28
cdr3_aa: CASSSITGTGAVLGNSPLHF

clone_size: once
v_call: TRBV3-1/TRBV3-2
cdr3_aa: CASSQEGRGGYTF

clone_size: .
v_call: TRBV27
cdr3_aa: CASSLGLLYNEQFF

clone_size: .
v_call: TRBV5-4
cdr3_aa: CASSLAGGPLDEQFF

clone_size: .
v_call: TRBV15
cdr3_aa: CATSNDRGLGNEQFF